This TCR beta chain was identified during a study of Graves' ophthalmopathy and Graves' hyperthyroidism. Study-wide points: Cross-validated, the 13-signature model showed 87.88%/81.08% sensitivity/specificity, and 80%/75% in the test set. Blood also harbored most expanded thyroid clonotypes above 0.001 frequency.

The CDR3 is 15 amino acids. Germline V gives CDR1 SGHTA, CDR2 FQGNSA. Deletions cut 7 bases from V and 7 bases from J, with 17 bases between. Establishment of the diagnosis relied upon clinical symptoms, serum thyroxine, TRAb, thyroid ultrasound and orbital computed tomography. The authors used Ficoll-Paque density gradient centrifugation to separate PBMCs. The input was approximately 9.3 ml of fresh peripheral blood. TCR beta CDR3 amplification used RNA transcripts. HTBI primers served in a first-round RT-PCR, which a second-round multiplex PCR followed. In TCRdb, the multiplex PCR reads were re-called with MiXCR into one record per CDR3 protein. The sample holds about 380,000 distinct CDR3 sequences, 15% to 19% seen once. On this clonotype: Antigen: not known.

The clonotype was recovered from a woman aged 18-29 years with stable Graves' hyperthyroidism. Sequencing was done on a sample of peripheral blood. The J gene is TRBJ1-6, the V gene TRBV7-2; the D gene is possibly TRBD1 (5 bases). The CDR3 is CASTETVGGNSPLHF. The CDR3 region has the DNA TGTGCCAGCACCGAGACAGTCGGAGGGAATTCACCCCTCCACTTT.